This T cell receptor (beta chain) was captured in a study of T cells in Graves' hyperthyroidism and ophthalmopathy. Study-level results: Blood also held most thyroid clonotypes expanded beyond 0.001.

Regions amplified from RNA transcripts were the TCR beta CDR3 regions. HTBI primers drove first-round RT-PCR of the TCR CDR3. One entry per CDR3 protein results from TCRdb running MiXCR on the multiplex PCR reads. The repertoire consists of some 500,000 distinct CDR3 sequences, with approximately 25% occurring once and the leading ten covering around 10%. From germline, CDR1 is MNHEY and CDR2 SVGEGT. The length of the CDR3 is 13 residues. Between the trimmed V and J ends, which lost 7 bases and 4 bases, there was a span of 14 bases. The table lists this clonotype with many counts. What it binds is not known. Any patient presenting with uncontrolled infection, other autoimmune disease, pregnancy or lactation was left out.

This sequence originates from a woman in her twenties or thirties with Graves' ophthalmopathy. The chain has TRBV6-2 or TRBV6-3 and TRBJ2-7; D perhaps matches TRBD1 (6 bases). The sample taken for sequencing was blood. CDR3 amino acids: CASTDRLRYEQYF. The CDR3 nucleotides read TGTGCCAGCACCGACAGGTTGAGGTACGAGCAGTACTTC.